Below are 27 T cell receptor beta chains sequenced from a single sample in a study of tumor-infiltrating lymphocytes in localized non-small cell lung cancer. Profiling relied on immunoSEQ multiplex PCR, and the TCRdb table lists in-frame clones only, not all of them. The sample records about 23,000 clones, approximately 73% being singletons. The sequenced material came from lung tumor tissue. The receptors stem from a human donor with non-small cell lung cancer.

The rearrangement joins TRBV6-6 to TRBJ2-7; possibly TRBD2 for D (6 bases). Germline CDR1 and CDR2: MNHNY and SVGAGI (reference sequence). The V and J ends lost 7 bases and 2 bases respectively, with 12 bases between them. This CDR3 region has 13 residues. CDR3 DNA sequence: TGTGCCAGCAATGGGGACTTCGCCTACGAGCAGTACTTC. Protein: CASNGDFAYEQYF.

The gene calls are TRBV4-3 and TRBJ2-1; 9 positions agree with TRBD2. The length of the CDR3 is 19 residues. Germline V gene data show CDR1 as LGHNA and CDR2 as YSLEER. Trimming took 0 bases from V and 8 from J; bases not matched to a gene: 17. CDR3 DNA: TGCGCCAGCAGCCAAGACGAGATAGCGGGAGCCCCGACGTTTGATGAGCAGTTCTTC. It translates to CASSQDEIAGAPTFDEQFF.

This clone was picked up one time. The CDR3 region is CASSQGGQLLYEQYF. CDR3 bases: TGCGCCAGTTCCCAGGGGGGACAGTTACTCTACGAGCAGTACTTC. The chain is built from TRBV5-1 and TRBJ2-7, with D possibly matching TRBD1 (7 bases). The CDR3 consists of 15 residues. Trimming cost V 8 bases and J 3 bases, with 21 bases left between them. Germline V gene sequence: CDR1 SGHRS, CDR2 YFSETQ.

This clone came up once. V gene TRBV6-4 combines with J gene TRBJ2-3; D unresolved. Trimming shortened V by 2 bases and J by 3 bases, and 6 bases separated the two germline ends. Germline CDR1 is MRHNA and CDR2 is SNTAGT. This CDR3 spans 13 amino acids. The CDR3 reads CASSDGRTDTQYF. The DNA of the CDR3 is TGTGCCAGCAGTGACGGGCGTACAGATACGCAGTATTTT.

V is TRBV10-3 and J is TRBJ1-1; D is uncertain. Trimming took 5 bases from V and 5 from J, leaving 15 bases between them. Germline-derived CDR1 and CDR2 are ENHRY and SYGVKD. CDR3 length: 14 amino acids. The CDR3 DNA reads TGTGCCATCAGTTCGATGGATCTGGAGACTGAAGCTTTCTTT. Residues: CAISSMDLETEAFF.

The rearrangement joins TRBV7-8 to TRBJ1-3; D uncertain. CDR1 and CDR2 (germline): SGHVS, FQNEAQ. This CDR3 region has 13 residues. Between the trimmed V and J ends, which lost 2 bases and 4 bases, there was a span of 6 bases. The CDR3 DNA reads TGTGCCAGCAGCTTAATGGGGGGAAACACCATATATTTT. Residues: CASSLMGGNTIYF.

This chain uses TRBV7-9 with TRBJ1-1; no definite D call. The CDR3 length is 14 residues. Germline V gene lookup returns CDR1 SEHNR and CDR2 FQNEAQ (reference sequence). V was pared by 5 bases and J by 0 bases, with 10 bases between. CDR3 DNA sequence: TGTGCCAGCAGCGGGCTGGCTATGAACACTGAAGCTTTCTTT. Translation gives CASSGLAMNTEAFF.

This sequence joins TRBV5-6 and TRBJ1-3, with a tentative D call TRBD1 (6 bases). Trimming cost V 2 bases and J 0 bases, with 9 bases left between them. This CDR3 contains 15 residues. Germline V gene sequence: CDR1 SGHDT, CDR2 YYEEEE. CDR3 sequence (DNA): TGTGCCAGCAGCTTACAGGGCCACTCTGGAAACACCATATATTTT. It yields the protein CASSLQGHSGNTIYF.

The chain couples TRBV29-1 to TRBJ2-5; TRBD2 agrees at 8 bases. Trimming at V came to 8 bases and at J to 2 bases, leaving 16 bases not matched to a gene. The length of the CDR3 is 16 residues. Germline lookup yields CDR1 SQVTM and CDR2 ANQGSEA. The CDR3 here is CSSAGTRSGQQETQYF. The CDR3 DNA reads TGCAGCTCAGCCGGGACTAGGAGCGGACAACAAGAGACCCAGTACTTC.

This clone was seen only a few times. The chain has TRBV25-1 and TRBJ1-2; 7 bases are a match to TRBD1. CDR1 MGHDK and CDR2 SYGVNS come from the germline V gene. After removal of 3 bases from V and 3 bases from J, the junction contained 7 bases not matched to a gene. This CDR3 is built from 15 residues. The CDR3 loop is CASSEGTARDYGYTF. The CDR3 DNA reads TGTGCCAGCAGTGAGGGGACAGCTCGCGACTATGGCTACACCTTC.

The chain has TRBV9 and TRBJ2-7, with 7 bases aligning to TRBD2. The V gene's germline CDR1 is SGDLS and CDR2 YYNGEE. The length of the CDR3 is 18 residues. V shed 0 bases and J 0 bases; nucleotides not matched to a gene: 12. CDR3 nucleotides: TGTGCCAGCAGCGTAGGGACCTCGAGCGGGGATCACTCCTACGAGCAGTACTTC. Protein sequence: CASSVGTSSGDHSYEQYF.

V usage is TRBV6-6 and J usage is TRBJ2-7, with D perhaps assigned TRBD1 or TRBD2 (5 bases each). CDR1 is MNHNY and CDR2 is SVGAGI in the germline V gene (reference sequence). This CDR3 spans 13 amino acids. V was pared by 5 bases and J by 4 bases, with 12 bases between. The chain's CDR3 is CASSTDGAYEQYF. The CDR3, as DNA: TGTGCCAGCAGTACCGACGGGGCTTACGAGCAGTACTTC.

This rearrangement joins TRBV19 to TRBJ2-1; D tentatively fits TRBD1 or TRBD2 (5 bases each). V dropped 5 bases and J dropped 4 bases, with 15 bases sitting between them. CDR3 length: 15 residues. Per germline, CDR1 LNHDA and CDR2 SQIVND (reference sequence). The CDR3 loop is CASSVSGTVYNEQFF. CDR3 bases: TGTGCCAGTAGTGTGTCCGGGACGGTGTACAATGAGCAGTTCTTC. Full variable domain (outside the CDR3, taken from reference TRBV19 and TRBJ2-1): DGGITQSPKYLFRKEGQNVTLSCEQNLNHDAMYWYRQDPGQGLRLIYYSQIVNDFQKGDIAEGYSVSREKKESFPLTVTSAQKNPTAFYLCASSVSGTVYNEQFFGPGTRLTVL.

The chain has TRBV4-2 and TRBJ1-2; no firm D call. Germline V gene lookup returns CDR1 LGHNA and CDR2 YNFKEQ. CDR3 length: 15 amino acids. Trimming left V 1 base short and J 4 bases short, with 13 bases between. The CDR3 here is CASSQVQEDLYGYTF. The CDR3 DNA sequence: TGTGCCAGCAGCCAAGTTCAGGAAGACCTCTATGGCTACACCTTC.

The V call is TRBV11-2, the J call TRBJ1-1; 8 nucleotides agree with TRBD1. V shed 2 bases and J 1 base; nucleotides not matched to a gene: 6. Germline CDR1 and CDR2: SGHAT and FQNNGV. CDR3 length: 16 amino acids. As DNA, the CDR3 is TGTGCCAGCAGCTTATTTCAGGGGGCAGGGAACACTGAAGCTTTCTTT. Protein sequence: CASSLFQGAGNTEAFF.

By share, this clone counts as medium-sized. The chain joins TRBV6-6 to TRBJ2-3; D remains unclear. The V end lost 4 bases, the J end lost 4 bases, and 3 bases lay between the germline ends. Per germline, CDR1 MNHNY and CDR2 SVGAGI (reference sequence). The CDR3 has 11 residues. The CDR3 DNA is TGTGCCAGCAGTTCTTCAGATACGCAGTATTTT. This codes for CASSSSDTQYF.

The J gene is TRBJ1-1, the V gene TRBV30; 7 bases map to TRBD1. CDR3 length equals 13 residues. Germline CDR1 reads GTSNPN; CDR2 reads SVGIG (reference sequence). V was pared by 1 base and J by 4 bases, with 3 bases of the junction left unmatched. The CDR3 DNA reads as TGTGCCTGGAGTGGACAGGGAGTCACTGAAGCTTTCTTT. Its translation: CAWSGQGVTEAFF.

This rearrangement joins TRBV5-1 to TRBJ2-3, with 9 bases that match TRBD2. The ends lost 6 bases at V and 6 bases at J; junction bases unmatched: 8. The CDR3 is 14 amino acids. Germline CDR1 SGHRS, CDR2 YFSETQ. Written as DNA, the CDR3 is TGCGCCAGCAATTTCGGCGGGGGGGCCGATACGCAGTATTTT. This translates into CASNFGGGADTQYF.

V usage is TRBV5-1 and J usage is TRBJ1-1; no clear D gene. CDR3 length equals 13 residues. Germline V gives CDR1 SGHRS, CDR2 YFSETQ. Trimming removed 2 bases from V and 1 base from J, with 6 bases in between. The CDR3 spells CASSFTRNTEAFF. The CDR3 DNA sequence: TGCGCCAGCAGCTTCACCCGGAACACTGAAGCTTTCTTT.

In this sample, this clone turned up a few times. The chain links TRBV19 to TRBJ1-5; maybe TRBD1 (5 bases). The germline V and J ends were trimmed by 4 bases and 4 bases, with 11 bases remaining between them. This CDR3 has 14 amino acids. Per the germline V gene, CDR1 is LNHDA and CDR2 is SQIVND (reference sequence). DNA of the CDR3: TGTGCCAGTAGTAAGGGGCAGCGTAATCAGCCCCAGCATTTT. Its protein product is CASSKGQRNQPQHF.

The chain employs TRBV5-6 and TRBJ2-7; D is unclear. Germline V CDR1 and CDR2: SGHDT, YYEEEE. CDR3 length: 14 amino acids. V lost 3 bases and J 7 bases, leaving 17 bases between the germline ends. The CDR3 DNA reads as TGTGCCAGCAGCTCGACTTGGGGTAGTGAGGAGCAGTACTTC. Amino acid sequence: CASSSTWGSEEQYF. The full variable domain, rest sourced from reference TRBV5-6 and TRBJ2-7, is DAGVTQSPTHLIKTRGQQVTLRCSPKSGHDTVSWYQQALGQGPQFIFQYYEEEERQRGNFPDRFSGHQFPNYSSELNVNALLLGDSALYLCASSSTWGSEEQYFGPGTRLTVT.

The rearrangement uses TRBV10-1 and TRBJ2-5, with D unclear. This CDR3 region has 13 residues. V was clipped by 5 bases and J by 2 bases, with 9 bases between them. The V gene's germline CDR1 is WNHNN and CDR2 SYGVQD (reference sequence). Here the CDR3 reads CASSNQAQETQYF. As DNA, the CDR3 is TGCGCCAGCAGTAACCAGGCACAAGAGACCCAGTACTTC.

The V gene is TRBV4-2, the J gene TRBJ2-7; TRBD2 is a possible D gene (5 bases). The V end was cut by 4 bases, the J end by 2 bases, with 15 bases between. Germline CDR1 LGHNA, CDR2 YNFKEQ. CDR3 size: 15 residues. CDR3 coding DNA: TGTGCCAGCAGCCCCGACGGGGAGATTCCCTACGAGCAGTACTTC. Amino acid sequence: CASSPDGEIPYEQYF.

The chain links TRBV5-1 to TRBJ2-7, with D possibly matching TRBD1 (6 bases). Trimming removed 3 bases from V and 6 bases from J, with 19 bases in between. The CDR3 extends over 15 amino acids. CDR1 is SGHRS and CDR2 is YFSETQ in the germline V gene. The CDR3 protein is CASSSLETGGSEQYF. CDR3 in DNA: TGCGCCAGCAGCTCGTTAGAGACAGGCGGAAGCGAGCAGTACTTC.

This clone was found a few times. DNA for the CDR3: TGTGCCAGCAGTGCGGGGTTCAACACTGAAGCTTTCTTT. Translating it yields CASSAGFNTEAFF. The chain uses TRBV2 and TRBJ1-1; D ambiguous. V was shortened by 4 bases and J by 2 bases, with 8 bases between the two germline ends. The CDR3 is 13 residues long. CDR1 and CDR2 from the germline V gene are SNHLY and FYNNEI.

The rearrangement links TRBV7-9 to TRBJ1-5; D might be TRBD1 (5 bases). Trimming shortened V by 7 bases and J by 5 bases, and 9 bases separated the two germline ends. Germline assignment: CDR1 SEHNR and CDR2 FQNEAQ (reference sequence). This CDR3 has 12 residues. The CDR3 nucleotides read TGTGCCAGCACCACGGGGGATCAGCCCCAGCATTTT. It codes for CASTTGDQPQHF.

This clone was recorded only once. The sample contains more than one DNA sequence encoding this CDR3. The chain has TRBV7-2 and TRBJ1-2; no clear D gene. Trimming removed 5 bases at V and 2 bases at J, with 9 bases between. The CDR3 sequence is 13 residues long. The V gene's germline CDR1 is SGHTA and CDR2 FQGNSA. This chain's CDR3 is CASSPGNNYGYTF. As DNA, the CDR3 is TGTGCCAGCAGCCCGGGGAACAACTATGGCTACACCTTC.